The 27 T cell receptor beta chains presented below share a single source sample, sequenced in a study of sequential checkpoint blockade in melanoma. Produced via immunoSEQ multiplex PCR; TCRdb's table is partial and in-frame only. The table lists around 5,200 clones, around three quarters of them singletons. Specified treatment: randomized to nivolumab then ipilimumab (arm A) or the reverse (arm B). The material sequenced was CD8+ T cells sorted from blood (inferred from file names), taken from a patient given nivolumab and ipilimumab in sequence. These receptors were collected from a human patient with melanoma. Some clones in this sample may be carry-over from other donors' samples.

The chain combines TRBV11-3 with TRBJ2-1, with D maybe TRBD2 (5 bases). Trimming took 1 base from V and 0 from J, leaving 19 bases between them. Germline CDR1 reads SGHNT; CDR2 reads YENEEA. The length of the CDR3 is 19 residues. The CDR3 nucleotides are TGTGCCAGCAGCTTAGTATCCCCCCTAGCCGAGAGCTCCTACAATGAGCAGTTCTTC. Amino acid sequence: CASSLVSPLAESSYNEQFF.

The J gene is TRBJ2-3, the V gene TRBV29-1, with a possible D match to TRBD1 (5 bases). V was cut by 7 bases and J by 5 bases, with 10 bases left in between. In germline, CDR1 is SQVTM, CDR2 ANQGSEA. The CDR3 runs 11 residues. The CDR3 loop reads CSGRDGDTQYF. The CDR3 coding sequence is TGCAGCGGCAGGGATGGAGATACGCAGTATTTT.

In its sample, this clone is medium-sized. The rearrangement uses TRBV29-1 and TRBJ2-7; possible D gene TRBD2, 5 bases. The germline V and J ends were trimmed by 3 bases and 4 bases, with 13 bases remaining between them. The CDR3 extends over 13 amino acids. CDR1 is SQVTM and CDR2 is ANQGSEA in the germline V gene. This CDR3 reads CSVDVGEGYEQYF. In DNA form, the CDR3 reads TGCAGCGTTGATGTCGGGGAAGGATACGAGCAGTACTTC.

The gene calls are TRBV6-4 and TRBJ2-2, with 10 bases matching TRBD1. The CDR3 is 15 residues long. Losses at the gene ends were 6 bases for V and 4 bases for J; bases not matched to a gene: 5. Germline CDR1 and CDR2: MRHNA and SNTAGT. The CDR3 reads CASRGQGGTTGELFF. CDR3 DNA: TGTGCCAGCAGAGGACAGGGGGGTACCACCGGGGAGCTGTTTTTT.

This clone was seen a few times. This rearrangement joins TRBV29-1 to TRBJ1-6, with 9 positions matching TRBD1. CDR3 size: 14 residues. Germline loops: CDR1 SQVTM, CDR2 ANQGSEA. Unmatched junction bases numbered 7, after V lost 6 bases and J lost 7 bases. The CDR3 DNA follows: TGCAGCGTAAAGACAGGGGGAACCAATTCACCCCTCCACTTT. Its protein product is CSVKTGGTNSPLHF.

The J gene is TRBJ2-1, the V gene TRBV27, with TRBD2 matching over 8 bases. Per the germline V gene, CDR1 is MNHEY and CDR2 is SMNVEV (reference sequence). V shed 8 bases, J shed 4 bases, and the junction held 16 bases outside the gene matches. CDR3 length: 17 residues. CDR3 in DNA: TGTGCCAGCGGGTCCCTATTTCGGGGGGGGATTTACAATGAGCAGTTCTTC. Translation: CASGSLFRGGIYNEQFF.

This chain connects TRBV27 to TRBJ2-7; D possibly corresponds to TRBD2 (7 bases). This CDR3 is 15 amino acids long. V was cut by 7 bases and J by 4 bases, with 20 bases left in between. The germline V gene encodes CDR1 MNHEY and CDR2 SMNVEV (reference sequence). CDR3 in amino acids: CASIKGGGHQYEQYF. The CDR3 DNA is TGTGCCAGCATTAAGGGCGGGGGCCACCAGTACGAGCAGTACTTC.

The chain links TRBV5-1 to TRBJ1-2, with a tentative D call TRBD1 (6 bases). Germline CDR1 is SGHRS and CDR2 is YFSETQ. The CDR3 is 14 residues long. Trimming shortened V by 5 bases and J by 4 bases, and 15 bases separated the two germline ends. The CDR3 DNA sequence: TGCGCCAGCAGTTGGGCAGGGGAGACCTATGGCTACACCTTC. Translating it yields CASSWAGETYGYTF.

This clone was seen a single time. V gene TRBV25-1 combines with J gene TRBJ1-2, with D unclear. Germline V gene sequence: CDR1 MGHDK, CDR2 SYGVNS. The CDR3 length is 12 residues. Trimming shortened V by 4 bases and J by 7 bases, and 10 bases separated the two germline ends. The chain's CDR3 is CASSGSSSGYTF. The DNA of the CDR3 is TGTGCCAGCAGTGGCAGTAGCAGTGGCTACACCTTC.

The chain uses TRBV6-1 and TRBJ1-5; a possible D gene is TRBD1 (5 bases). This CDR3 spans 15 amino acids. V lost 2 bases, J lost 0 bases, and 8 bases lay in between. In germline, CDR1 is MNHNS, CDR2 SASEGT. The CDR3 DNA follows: TGTGCCAGCAGTGAAAGGGGCAGTAGCAATCAGCCCCAGCATTTT. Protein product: CASSERGSSNQPQHF.

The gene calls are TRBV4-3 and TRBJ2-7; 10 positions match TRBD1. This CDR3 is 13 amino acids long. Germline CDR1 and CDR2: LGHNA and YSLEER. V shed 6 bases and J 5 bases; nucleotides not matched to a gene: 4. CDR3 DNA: TGCGCCAGCAGTTGGGACAGGGGTCACGAGCAGTACTTC. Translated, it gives CASSWDRGHEQYF.

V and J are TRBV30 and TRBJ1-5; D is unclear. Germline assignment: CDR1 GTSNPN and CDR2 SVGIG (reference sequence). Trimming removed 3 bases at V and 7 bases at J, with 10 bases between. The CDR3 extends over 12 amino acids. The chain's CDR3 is CAWSPSGQPQHF. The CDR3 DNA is TGTGCCTGGAGCCCTTCGGGGCAGCCCCAGCATTTT.

CDR3 nucleotide sequence: TGTGCCATCAGTGACCTTACAGGTCCCAATGAGCAGTTCTTC. Protein sequence: CAISDLTGPNEQFF. This chain uses TRBV10-3 with TRBJ2-1; tentatively, D is TRBD1 (5 bases). CDR1 and CDR2 (germline): ENHRY, SYGVKD. The CDR3 contains 14 residues. Trimming removed 3 bases at V and 6 bases at J, with 12 bases between.

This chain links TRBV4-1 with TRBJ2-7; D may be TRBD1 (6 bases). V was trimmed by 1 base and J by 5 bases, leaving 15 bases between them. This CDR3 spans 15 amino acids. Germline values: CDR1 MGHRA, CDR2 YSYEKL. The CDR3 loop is CASSQGGQGTHEQYF. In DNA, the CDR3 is TGCGCCAGCAGCCAAGGGGGGCAGGGTACCCACGAGCAGTACTTC.

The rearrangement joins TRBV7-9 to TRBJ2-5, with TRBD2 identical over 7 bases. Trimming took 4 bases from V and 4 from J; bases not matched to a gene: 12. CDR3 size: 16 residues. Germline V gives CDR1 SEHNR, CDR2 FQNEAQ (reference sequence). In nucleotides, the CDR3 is TGTGCCAGCAGCTCAGATCCCGGGGGGATTTTAGAGACCCAGTACTTC. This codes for CASSSDPGGILETQYF.

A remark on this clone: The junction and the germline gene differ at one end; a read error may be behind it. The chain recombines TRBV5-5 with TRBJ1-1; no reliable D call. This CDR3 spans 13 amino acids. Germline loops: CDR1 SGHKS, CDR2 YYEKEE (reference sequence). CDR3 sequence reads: CASSPNRNTEAFF. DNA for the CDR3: TGCGCCAGCAGCCCTAATAGGAACACTGAAGCTTTCTTT.

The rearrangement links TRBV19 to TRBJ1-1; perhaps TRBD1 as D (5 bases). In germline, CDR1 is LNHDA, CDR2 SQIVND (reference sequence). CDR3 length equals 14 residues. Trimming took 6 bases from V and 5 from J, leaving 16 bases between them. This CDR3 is CASSPFSGRTEAFF. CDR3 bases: TGTGCCAGTAGCCCATTTTCAGGGAGGACTGAAGCTTTCTTT.

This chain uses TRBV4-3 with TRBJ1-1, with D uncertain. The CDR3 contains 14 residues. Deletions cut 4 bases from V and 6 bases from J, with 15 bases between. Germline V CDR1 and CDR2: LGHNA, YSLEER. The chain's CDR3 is CASSRSRVGAEAFF. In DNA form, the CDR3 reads TGCGCCAGCAGCCGCTCCCGTGTGGGCGCTGAAGCTTTCTTT.

The CDR3 sequence is CASSLARGTTDTQYF. The CDR3 nucleotides are TGTGCCAGCAGCTTAGCACGGGGTACCACAGATACGCAGTATTTT. The chain is built from TRBV5-6 and TRBJ2-3, with D tentatively TRBD2 (5 bases). The CDR3 sequence is 15 residues long. The germline V gene has CDR1 SGHDT and CDR2 YYEEEE. With 2 bases removed from V and 2 bases from J, the gap between germline ends came to 12 bases.

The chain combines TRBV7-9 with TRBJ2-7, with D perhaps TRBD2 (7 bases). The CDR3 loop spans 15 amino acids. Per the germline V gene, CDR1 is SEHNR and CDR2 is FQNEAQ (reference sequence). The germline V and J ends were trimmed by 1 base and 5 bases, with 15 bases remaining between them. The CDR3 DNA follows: TGTGCCAGCAGCTTAGAGGGAGGGGGGCTAAACGAGCAGTACTTC. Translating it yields CASSLEGGGLNEQYF.

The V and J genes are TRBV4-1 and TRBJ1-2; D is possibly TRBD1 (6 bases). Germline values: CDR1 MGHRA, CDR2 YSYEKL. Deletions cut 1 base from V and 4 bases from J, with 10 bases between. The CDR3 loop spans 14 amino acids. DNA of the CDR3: TGCGCCAGCAGCCAAGGAGACAGGCCCTATGGCTACACCTTC. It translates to CASSQGDRPYGYTF.

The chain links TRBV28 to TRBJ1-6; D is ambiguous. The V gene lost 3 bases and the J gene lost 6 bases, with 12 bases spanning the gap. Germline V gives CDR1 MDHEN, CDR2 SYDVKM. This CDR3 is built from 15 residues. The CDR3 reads CASSFAESRNSPLHF. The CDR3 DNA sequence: TGTGCCAGCAGTTTCGCTGAGTCTCGTAATTCACCCCTCCACTTT.

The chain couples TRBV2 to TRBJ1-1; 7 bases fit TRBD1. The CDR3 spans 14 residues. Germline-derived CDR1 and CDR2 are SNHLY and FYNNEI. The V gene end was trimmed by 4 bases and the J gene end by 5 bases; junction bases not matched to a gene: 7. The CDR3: CASSVRGLGTEAFF. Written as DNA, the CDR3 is TGTGCCAGCAGTGTAAGGGGGCTTGGTACTGAAGCTTTCTTT.

In nucleotides, the CDR3 is TGTGCCAGCAGCTTAGCGGGACAGGGGAGGTACGAGCAGTACTTC. It codes for CASSLAGQGRYEQYF. The chain combines TRBV7-2 with TRBJ2-5, with 10 bases matching TRBD1. The DNA end lines up better with TRBJ2-7; the J call may be wrong. Germline CDR1 reads SGHTA; CDR2 reads FQGNSA. CDR3 length equals 15 residues.

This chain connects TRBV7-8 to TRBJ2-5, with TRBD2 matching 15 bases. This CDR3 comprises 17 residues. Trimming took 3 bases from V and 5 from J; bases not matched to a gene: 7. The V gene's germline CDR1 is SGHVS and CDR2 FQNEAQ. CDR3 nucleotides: TGTGCCAGCAGCTTGAGGGGACTAGCGGGGGGCCGGGAGACCCAGTACTTC. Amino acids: CASSLRGLAGGRETQYF.

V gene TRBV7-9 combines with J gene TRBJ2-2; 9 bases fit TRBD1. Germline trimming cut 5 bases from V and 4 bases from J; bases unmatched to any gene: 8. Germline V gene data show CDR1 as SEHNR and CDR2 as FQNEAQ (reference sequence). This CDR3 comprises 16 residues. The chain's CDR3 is CASSEWDRASTGELFF. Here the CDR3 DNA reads TGTGCCAGCAGCGAATGGGACAGGGCGAGCACCGGGGAGCTGTTTTTT.

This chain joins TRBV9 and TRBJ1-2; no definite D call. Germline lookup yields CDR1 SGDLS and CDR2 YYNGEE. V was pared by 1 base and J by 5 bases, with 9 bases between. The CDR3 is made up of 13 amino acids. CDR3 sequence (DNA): TGTGCCAGCAGCGTATACATTAAATATGGCTACACCTTC. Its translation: CASSVYIKYGYTF.